This TCR beta chain was sequenced for a study of response to subunit inactivated influenza vaccine (dated by TCRdb to about 2018). With regard to the full study: To follow how T cells responded to a trivalent subunit inactivated influenza vaccine, the researchers relied on deep quantitative profiling of the T cell receptor repertoire.

What the study reported, not specific to this receptor: The authors suggested that each seasonal influenza vaccination may recruit only a limited number of new T cells.

A word on this clonotype: It lacks a known antigen. No base-level quality is on record; no much larger clone is a single base apart.

The CDR3 holds 14 amino acids from the cysteine to the phenylalanine. The DNA shown is the 42-base CDR3, in frame from base 1. CDR1 and CDR2 are read off the germline V gene as LGHNA and YSLEER. V loses 4 bases, J loses 2 bases, and the germline ends lie 12 bases apart. Library creation used RT-PCR. The listed sequencing device is Illumina HiSeq 2500. In TCRdb, the public reads were trimmed at Q25 with fastp and aligned with MiXCR, with productive beta chains retained. Entries that share a CDR3 protein sequence are merged under the most common genes and DNA. The sample includes under 850,000 distinct CDR3 sequences, with under 20% observed a single time. The ten largest account for roughly 10% of the sample.

The material was PBMCs from blood, obtained around 5 days after vaccination. The chain is assembled from TRBV4-3 and TRBJ2-7; a confident D gene designation cannot be given. This receptor was identified in a man aged 50 to 59 who received an inactivated influenza vaccine. Donor details come from another sample of the same person, matched by shared clones. The CDR3 has the sequence CASSPGWAPYEQYF. The nucleotide sequence is TGCGCCAGCAGCCCTGGGTGGGCCCCCTACGAGCAGTACTTC.